One T cell receptor (beta chain) is described in this entry. Original methodology: Reference gene primer amplification in the assay estimated nucleated cell counts. Here immunoSEQ multiplex PCR was the method, and the copy in TCRdb shows in-frame clones only, minus some. V, J and clone size were drawn from that table, and D and trimming were deduced from the DNA. This repertoire shows about 170,000 clones, roughly 82% found once; its top ten account for roughly 9.1%. The data are from a study of blood T cell repertoires in COVID-19. Study context: The study drew acute and convalescent COVID-19 samples from the United States, Italy and Spain. T cells, B-cell-depleted T cells, or PBMCs supplied cDNA or gDNA.

The CDR3 runs 14 residues. V dropped 5 bases and J dropped 9; count of bases not matched to a gene: 8. CDR1 is GTSNPN, CDR2 SVGIG, per germline (reference sequence). Sequencing input: peripheral blood. This clonotype originated in a woman aged 70-85 years with acute or convalescent COVID-19. This chain joins TRBV30 and TRBJ2-1; 12 bases align to TRBD1. The CDR3 bases are TGTGCCTGGGGGGGACAGGGGGCTGTAGGTGAGCAGTTCTTC. This sequence encodes CAWGGQGAVGEQFF.